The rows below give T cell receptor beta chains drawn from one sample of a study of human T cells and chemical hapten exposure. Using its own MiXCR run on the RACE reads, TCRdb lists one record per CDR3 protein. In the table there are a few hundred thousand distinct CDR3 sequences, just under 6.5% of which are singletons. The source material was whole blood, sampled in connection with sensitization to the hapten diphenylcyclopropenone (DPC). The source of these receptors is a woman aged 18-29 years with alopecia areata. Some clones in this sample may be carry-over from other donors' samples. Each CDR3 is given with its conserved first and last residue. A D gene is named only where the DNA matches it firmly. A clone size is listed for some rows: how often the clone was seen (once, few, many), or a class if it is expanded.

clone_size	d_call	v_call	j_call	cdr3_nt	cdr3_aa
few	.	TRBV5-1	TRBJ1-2	TGCGCCAGCAGCTCGGACGCACAGGGCCCCTATGGCTACACCTTC	CASSSDAQGPYGYTF
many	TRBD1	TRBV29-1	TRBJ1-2	TGCAGCGTTGAGAATAGGGGGCGTGGTGGCTACACCTTC	CSVENRGRGGYTF
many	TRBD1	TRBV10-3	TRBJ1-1	TGTGCCGCAAGGAGGACAGGAGATATGAACACTGAAGCTTTCTTT	CAARRTGDMNTEAFF
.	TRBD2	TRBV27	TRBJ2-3	TGTGCCAGCATCAAGACTAGCGGGGTCCCTAGCACAGATACGCAGTATTTT	CASIKTSGVPSTDTQYF
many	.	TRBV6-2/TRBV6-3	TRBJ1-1	TGTGCCAGCAGTTACTCGAGGTACAGGGCGAACACTGAAGCTTTCTTT	CASSYSRYRANTEAFF
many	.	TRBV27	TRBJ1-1	TGTGCCAGCAGTTTATCGGCCGGAGTAGGTAAAGAAGCTTTCTTT	CASSLSAGVGKEAFF
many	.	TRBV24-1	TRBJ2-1	TGTGCCACCAGTGAGTCCGGGACGGACAATGAGCAGTTCTTC	CATSESGTDNEQFF
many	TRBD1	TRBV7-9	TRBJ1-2	TGTGCCAGCAGCTATGGACAGGGGGAGTCTAACTATGGCTACACCTTC	CASSYGQGESNYGYTF
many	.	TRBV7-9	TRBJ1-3	TGTGCCAGCAGCTTTGGCTCTGGAAACACCATATATTTT	CASSFGSGNTIYF
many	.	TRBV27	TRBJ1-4	TGTGCCAGCAGATCGACAGGACGACATGAAAAACTGTTTTTT	CASRSTGRHEKLFF
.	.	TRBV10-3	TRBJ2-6	TGTGCCATCAGCTCGAGCAGGGGGGAAGGCTCTGGGGCCAACGTCCTGACTTTC	CAISSSRGEGSGANVLTF
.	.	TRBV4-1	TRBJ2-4	TGCGCCAGCACCCTATTTGAGGGGGCCAAAAACATTCAGTACTTC	CASTLFEGAKNIQYF
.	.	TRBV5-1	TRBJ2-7	TGCGCCAGCAGCTCCCGGACAGACTACGAGCAGTACTTC	CASSSRTDYEQYF
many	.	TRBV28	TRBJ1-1	TGTGCCAGCAGTATTGGGGGGCAAGTGGGGACTGAAGCTTTCTTT	CASSIGGQVGTEAFF
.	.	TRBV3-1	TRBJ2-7	TGTGCCAGCAGCCCGGCATTCGCGGAGGGCTACGAGCAGTACTTC	CASSPAFAEGYEQYF
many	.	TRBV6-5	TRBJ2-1	TGTGCCAGCAGTTACTCGTGGGGTAGGAATGAGCAGTTCTTC	CASSYSWGRNEQFF
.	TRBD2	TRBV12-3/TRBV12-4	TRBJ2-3	TGTGCCAGCAGCCAACTAGCGGGGGAAGGGGATACGCAGTATTTT	CASSQLAGEGDTQYF
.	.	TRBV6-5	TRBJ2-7	TGTGCCAGCAGTTCCCGGAGGGGCGGCTACGAGCAGTACTTC	CASSSRRGGYEQYF
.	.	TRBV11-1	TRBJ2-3	TGTGCCAGCAGCTTATGGGTGGGCGGGCCTGGCACAGATACGCAGTATTTT	CASSLWVGGPGTDTQYF
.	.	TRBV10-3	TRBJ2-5	TGTGCCATCAGTGAGTCGGGCTGGGAACAAGAGACCCAGTACTTC	CAISESGWEQETQYF
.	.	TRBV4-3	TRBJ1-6	TGCGCCAGCAGCCAAGAGAGGTTTAATAATTCACCCCTCCACTTT	CASSQERFNNSPLHF
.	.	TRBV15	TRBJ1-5	TGTGCCACCAGCAGTAACAATCAGCCCCAGCATTTT	CATSSNNQPQHF
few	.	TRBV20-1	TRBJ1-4	TGCAGTGCTTCGAGGGGTGAAAAACTGTTTTTT	CSASRGEKLFF
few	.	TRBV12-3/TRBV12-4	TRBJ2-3	TGTGCCAGCAGTTCCCACCCCCCAGGCGCAGATACGCAGTATTTT	CASSSHPPGADTQYF
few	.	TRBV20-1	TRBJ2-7	TGCAGTGCTAGAGGTCCAGGCAGCGAAATCTACGAGCAGTACTTC	CSARGPGSEIYEQYF
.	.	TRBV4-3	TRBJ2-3	TGCGCCAGCAGCCCCCGACTAGGGGGGACAGATACGCAGTATTTT	CASSPRLGGTDTQYF
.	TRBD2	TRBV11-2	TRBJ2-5	TGTGCCAGCAGGCTTCGACTAGCGGGGGTCCAAGAGACCCAGTACTTC	CASRLRLAGVQETQYF
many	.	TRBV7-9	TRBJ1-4	TGTGCCAGCAGCTTACAGGGGCAAGAGGAAAAACTGTTTTTT	CASSLQGQEEKLFF
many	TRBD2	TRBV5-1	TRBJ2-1	TGCGCCAGCACCGTTGGGCTAGCGGGGGTCAATGAGCAGTTCTTC	CASTVGLAGVNEQFF
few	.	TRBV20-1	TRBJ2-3	TGCAGTGCTGAAAGCGGGAGCACAGATACGCAGTATTTT	CSAESGSTDTQYF
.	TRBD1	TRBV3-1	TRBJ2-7	TGTGCCAGCAGACAACAGGGGTCCAACGAGCAGTACTTC	CASRQQGSNEQYF
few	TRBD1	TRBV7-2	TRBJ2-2	TGTGCCAGCAGCGTCGACAGGGGTTCGGGGGAGCTGTTTTTT	CASSVDRGSGELFF
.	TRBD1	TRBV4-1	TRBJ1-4	TGCGCCAGCAGCCGGGGACAGGGAAGTGAAAAACTGTTTTTT	CASSRGQGSEKLFF
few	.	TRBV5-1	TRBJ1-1	TGCGCCAGCTGGGATAGCCCCACTAACACTGAAGCTTTCTTT	CASWDSPTNTEAFF
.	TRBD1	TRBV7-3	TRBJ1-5	TGTGCCAGCGGACCACAGGGGGACGCCTGGGTCGATCAGCCCCAGCATTTT	CASGPQGDAWVDQPQHF
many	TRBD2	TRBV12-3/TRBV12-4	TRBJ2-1	TGTGCCAGCGCAAGACGGGGGGGGGCTCCGACCTACAATGAGCAGTTCTTC	CASARRGGAPTYNEQFF
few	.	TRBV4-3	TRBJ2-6	TGCGCCAGCAGCCAAGATCATCAGGGTTCTGGGGCCAACGTCCTGACTTTC	CASSQDHQGSGANVLTF
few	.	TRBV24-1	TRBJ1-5	TGTGCCACCAGTGTTGGGGTACAGCCCCAGCATTTT	CATSVGVQPQHF
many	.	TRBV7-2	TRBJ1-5	TGTGCCAGCAGCGATAATTGGGTGTCCCAGCATTTT	CASSDNWVSQHF
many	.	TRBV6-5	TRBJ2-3	TGTGCCAGCAGTTACGGGGACGGGGCCACAGATACGCAGTATTTT	CASSYGDGATDTQYF
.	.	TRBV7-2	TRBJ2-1	TGTGCCAGCAGCTTCGCAGAAGGGCAGTTCTTC	CASSFAEGQFF
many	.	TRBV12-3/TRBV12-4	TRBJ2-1	TGTGCCAGCAGTCCCCAGGGGGGCTCCTACAATGAGCAGTTCTTC	CASSPQGGSYNEQFF
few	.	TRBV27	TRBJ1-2	TGTGCCAGCACTCCTTTAGGGGGGCTTAACTATGGCTACACCTTC	CASTPLGGLNYGYTF
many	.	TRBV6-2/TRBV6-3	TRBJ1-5	TGTGCCAGCAGCTCTTATAGCAATCAGCCCCAGCATTTT	CASSSYSNQPQHF
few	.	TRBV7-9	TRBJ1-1	TGTGCCAGCAGTTACCAGGGTGAAGCTTTCTTT	CASSYQGEAFF
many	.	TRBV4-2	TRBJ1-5	TGTGCCAGCAGCCAACGGCCAGGGACTAATCAGCCCCAGCATTTT	CASSQRPGTNQPQHF
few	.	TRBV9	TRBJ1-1	TGTGCCAGCAGCAAAAGCGGGGCAGCCGGTTGGACTGAAGCTTTCTTT	CASSKSGAAGWTEAFF
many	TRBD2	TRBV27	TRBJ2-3	TGTGCCAGCAGTTTACCCGGACTAGGCCCCCCGCGTACGCAGTATTTT	CASSLPGLGPPRTQYF
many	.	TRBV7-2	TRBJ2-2	TGTGCCAGTCAGTTCCGGGCCAACACCGGGGAGCTGTTTTTT	CASQFRANTGELFF
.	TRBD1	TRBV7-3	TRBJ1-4	TGTGCCAGCAGCATGACAGGGGGCACTAATGAAAAACTGTTTTTT	CASSMTGGTNEKLFF
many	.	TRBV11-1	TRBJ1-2	TGTGCCAGCAGCCCCCTCCGGGACGCCTATGGCTACACCTTC	CASSPLRDAYGYTF
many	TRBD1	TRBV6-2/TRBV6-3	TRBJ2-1	TGTGCCAGCAGTTTGACAGGGCATGAGCAGTTCTTC	CASSLTGHEQFF
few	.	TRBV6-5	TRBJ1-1	TGTGCCAGCAGCAGACAGGCCGATAGTTGGGGAACTGAAGCTTTCTTT	CASSRQADSWGTEAFF
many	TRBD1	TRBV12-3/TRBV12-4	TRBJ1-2	TGTGCCAGCAGTACGCCCGGGACAGGAGGGGAAGGCTACACCTTC	CASSTPGTGGEGYTF
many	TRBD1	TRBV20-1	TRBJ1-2	TGCAGTGCGGAGCCACCGGGACAGGGTCGAGATGGCTACACCTTC	CSAEPPGQGRDGYTF
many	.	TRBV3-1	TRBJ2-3	TGTGCCAGCAGCCAAGATTGGGGGGCTAGCACAGATACGCAGTATTTT	CASSQDWGASTDTQYF